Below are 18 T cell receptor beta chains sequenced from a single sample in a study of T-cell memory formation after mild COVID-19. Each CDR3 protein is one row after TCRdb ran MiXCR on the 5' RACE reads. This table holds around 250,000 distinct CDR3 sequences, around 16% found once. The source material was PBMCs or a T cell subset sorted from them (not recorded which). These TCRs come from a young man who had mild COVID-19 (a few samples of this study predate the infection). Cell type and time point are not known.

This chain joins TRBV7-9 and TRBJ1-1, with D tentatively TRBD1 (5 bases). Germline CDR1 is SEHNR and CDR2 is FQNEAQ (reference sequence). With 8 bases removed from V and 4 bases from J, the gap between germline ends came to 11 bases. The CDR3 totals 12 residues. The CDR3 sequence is CASVLGGTEAFF. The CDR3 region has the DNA TGTGCCAGCGTCCTCGGGGGCACTGAAGCTTTCTTT.

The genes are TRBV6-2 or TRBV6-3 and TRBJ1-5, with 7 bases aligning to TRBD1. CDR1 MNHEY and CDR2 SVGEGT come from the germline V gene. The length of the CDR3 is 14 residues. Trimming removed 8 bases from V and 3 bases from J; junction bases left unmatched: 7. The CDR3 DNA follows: TGTGCCAGCGCTTTCGGGACAGTCAATCAGCCCCAGCATTTT. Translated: CASAFGTVNQPQHF.

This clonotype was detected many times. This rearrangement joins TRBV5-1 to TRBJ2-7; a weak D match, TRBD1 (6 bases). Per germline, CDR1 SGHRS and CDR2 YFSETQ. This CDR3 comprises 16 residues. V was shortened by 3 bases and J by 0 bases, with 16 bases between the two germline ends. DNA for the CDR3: TGCGCCAGCAGCTCCTCGGCCGGGACACTCTCCTACGAGCAGTACTTC. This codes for CASSSSAGTLSYEQYF.

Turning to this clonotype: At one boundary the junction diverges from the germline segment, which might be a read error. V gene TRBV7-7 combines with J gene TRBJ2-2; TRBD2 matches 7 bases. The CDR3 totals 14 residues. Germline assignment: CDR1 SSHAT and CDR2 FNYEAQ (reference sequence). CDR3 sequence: CASMSGTNTGELFF. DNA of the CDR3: TGTGCTAGCATGAGCGGGACGAACACCGGGGAGCTGTTTTTT.

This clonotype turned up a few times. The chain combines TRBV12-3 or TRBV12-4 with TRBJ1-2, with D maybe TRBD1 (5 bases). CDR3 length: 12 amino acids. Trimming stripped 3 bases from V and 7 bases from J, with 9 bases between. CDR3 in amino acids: CASSLGETGYTF. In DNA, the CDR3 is TGTGCCAGCAGTTTGGGGGAGACTGGCTACACCTTC.

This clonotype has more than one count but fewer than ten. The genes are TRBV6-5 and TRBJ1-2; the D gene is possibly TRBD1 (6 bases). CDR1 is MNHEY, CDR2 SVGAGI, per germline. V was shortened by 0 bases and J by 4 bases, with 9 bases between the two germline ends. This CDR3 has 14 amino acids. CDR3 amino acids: CASSYSQGSYGYTF. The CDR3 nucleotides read TGTGCCAGCAGTTACTCGCAGGGGAGCTATGGCTACACCTTC.

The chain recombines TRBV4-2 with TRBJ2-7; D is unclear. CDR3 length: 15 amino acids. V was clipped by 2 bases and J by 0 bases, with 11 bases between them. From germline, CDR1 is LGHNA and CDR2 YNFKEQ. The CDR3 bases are TGTGCCAGCAGCCAATCGACGGAACCCTCCTACGAGCAGTACTTC. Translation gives CASSQSTEPSYEQYF.

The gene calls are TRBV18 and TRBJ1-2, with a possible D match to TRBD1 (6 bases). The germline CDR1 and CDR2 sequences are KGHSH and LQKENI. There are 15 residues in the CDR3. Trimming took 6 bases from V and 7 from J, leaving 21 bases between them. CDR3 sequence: CASSYQASGGSGYTF. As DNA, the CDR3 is TGTGCCAGCTCGTACCAAGCTTCCGGGGGCTCTGGCTACACCTTC.

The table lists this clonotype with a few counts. CDR3 residues: CASSLTLGATGANVLTF. Here the CDR3 DNA reads TGTGCCAGCAGCTTAACCCTAGGGGCCACTGGGGCCAACGTCCTGACTTTC. V gene TRBV28 combines with J gene TRBJ2-6; the D gene is possibly TRBD1 (5 bases). This CDR3 spans 17 amino acids. The V gene's germline CDR1 is MDHEN and CDR2 SYDVKM. Trimming stripped 6 bases from V and 2 bases from J, with 17 bases between.

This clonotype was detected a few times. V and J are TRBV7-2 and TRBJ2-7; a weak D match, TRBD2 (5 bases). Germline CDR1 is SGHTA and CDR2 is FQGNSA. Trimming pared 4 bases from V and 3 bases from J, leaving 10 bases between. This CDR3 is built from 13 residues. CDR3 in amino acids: CASSSGVGYEQYV. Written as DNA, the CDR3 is TGTGCCAGCAGCTCCGGGGTAGGCTACGAGCAGTACGTC.

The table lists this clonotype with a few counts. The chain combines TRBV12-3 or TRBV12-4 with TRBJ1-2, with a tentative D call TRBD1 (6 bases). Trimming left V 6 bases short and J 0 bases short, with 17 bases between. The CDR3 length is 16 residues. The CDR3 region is CASRRGQTGANYGYTF. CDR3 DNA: TGTGCCAGCAGACGAGGACAGACTGGAGCTAACTATGGCTACACCTTC.

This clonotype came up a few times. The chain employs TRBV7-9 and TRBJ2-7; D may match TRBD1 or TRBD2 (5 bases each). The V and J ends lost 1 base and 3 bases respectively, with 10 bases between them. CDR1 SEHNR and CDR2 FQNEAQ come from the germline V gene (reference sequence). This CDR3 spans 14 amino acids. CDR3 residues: CASSLGGTVYEQYF. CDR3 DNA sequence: TGTGCCAGCAGCTTAGGGGGGACGGTCTACGAGCAGTACTTC.

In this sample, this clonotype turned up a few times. In nucleotides, the CDR3 is TGTGCCAGCAGCTTAGGGGGGAGAGGGGGCGGTCAGCCCCAGCATTTT. This encodes CASSLGGRGGGQPQHF. The chain carries TRBV7-9 and TRBJ1-5; 7 positions agree with TRBD1. Germline assignment: CDR1 SEHNR and CDR2 FQNEAQ (reference sequence). Unmatched junction bases numbered 9, after V lost 1 base and J lost 6 bases. This CDR3 is built from 16 residues.

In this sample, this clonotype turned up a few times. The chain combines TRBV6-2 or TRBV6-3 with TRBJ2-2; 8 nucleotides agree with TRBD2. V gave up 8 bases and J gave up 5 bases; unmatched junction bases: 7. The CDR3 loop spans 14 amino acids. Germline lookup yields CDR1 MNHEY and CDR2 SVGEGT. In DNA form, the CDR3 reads TGTGCCAGCGGATGGCGGGGGGAGACCGGGGAGCTGTTTTTT. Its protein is CASGWRGETGELFF.

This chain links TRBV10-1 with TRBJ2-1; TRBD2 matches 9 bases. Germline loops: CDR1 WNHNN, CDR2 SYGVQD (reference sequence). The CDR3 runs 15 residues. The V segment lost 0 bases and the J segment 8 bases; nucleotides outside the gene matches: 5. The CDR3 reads CASSESPAGGHEQFF. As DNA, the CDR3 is TGCGCCAGCAGTGAGTCGCCAGCGGGGGGCCATGAGCAGTTCTTC.

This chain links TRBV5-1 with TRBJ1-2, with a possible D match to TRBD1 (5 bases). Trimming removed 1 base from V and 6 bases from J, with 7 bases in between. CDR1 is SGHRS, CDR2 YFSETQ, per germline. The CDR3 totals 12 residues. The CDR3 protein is CASSLRGNGYTF. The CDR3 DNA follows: TGCGCCAGCAGCTTGCGGGGGAATGGCTACACCTTC.

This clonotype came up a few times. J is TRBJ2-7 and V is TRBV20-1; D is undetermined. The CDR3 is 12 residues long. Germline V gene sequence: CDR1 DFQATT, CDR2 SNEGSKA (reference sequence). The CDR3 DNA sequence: TGCAGTGCTCGAGACACCTCCTACGAGCAGTACGTC. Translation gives CSARDTSYEQYV.

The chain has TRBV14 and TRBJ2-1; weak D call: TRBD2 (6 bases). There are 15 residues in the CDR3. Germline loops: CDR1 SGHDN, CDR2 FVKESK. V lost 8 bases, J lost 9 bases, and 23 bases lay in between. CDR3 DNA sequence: TGTGCCAGCGGCGAGTTGACGGGGAGGCTTGGTGAGCAGTTCTTC. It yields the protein CASGELTGRLGEQFF.